The subject of this entry is one T cell receptor (beta chain). The source of the sample is a study of T cell repertoires in cytomegalovirus infection. Via MiXCR, TCRdb re-called the reads, giving one row per CDR3 protein. The top ten hold around 2.8% of the sample, which has about 740,000 distinct CDR3 sequences, 35% to 45% seen once. Germline loops: CDR1 MDHEN, CDR2 SYDVKM. The J segment lost 5 bases and the V segment lost 6 bases, leaving 7 bases of the junction unmatched. The CDR3 runs 14 residues. Sequences were obtained from PBMCs. V gene TRBV28 combines with J gene TRBJ1-1; 9 bases are shared with TRBD1. The receptor was derived from a human donor in good health (CMV status not recorded). Some clones in this sample may be carry-over from other donors' samples. This chain's CDR3 is CASRAQGAWTEAFF. The CDR3 DNA follows: TGTGCCAGCAGGGCACAGGGGGCTTGGACTGAAGCTTTCTTT.